A single sample is the source of the 20 T cell receptor beta chains below, sequenced in a study of cytomegalovirus exposure and HLA in healthy donors listed by TCRdb under 2017. The library was produced with the immunoSEQ multiplex PCR assay. TCRdb limited this immuneACCESS table to in-frame rearrangements with V and J called. A share of clones is missing; checked studies link under half to unresolved V genes, and the rest is unexplained. This sample comprises roughly 250,000 clones, more than 75% of them detected only once. 1% to 1.5% of the sample goes to the ten largest clones. The sample taken for sequencing was PBMCs. The receptor set was obtained from a woman in her twenties or thirties in good health and CMV-seropositive.

The chain employs TRBV9 and TRBJ2-3; 8 positions match TRBD2. V gave up 0 bases and J gave up 0 bases; unmatched junction bases: 9. The germline gives CDR1 SGDLS, CDR2 YYNGEE. The CDR3 runs 18 residues. CDR3 in DNA: TGTGCCAGCAGCGTAGAGCCCCCCGGACTAGCTAGCACAGATACGCAGTATTTT. Protein: CASSVEPPGLASTDTQYF.

This clone was seen a single time. The chain links TRBV4-1 to TRBJ1-2, with 8 bases that match TRBD1. The CDR3 totals 16 residues. The trim removed 1 base at V and 0 bases at J, leaving 4 bases unmatched. Germline V gene sequence: CDR1 MGHRA, CDR2 YSYEKL. CDR3 bases: TGCGCCAGCAGCCAAGCGGGACAGGTAGCTAACTATGGCTACACCTTC. This gives the protein CASSQAGQVANYGYTF.

This rearrangement joins TRBV11-2 to TRBJ1-1, with D tentatively TRBD1 (5 bases). Trimming pared 1 base from V and 4 bases from J, leaving 13 bases between. CDR3 size: 15 residues. CDR1 is SGHAT and CDR2 is FQNNGV in the germline V gene. The CDR3, as DNA: TGTGCCAGCAGCTTAGTGCGTCGGGGGTTCACTGAAGCTTTCTTT. Protein product: CASSLVRRGFTEAFF.

This chain links TRBV11-2 with TRBJ2-3, with 12 bases identical to TRBD2. Per germline, CDR1 SGHAT and CDR2 FQNNGV. After removal of 7 bases from V and 6 bases from J, the junction contained 8 bases not matched to a gene. The CDR3 totals 15 residues. CDR3 residues: CASTNITSGGDTQYF. The CDR3 coding sequence is TGTGCCAGCACCAACATAACTAGCGGGGGGGATACGCAGTATTTT.

As to this clone: Its ends do not fully match the called genes, so a read error is possible. V gene TRBV7-9 combines with J gene TRBJ2-7; TRBD1 agrees at 10 bases. The germline gives CDR1 SEHNR, CDR2 FQNEAQ (reference sequence). The CDR3 sequence is 13 residues long. CDR3 nucleotide sequence: TGTGCCAGCAGCTTTACTCCGGGACAGGGGACCTCCTTC. Protein: CASSFTPGQGTSF.

The CDR3 spells CASSIISGSSYEQYF. CDR3 bases: TGTGCCAGTAGTATCATTAGCGGGTCCTCCTACGAGCAGTACTTC. V usage is TRBV19 and J usage is TRBJ2-7; 7 nucleotides agree with TRBD2. The CDR3 consists of 15 residues. CDR1 LNHDA and CDR2 SQIVND come from the germline V gene (reference sequence). V dropped 3 bases and J dropped 0; count of bases not matched to a gene: 5.

V is TRBV5-1 and J is TRBJ2-1; 8 positions agree with TRBD1. The CDR3 loop spans 16 amino acids. Germline trimming cut 4 bases from V and 0 bases from J; bases unmatched to any gene: 6. The germline V gene encodes CDR1 SGHRS and CDR2 YFSETQ. CDR3 nucleotide sequence: TGCGCCAGCAGCCGGGGAACAGGGGGCTCCTACAATGAGCAGTTCTTC. This gives the protein CASSRGTGGSYNEQFF.

This chain links TRBV19 with TRBJ2-7, with D unresolved. Deletions cut 1 base from V and 3 bases from J, with 13 bases between. Germline CDR1 LNHDA, CDR2 SQIVND (reference sequence). This CDR3 is built from 15 residues. The DNA of the CDR3 is TGTGCCAGTAGTATAGGAAGCACCCGAGGCTACGAGCAGTACTTC. It is translated as CASSIGSTRGYEQYF.

This clone was detected many times. The chain combines TRBV15 with TRBJ1-4, with TRBD1 matching 7 bases. Trimming at V came to 3 bases and at J to 7 bases, leaving 8 bases not matched to a gene. The CDR3 consists of 15 residues. CDR1 and CDR2 (germline): LNHNV, YYDKDF (reference sequence). CDR3 residues: CATSSKRGLVEKLFF. In nucleotides, the CDR3 is TGTGCCACCAGCAGTAAAAGGGGGCTAGTTGAAAAACTGTTTTTT.

The chain has TRBV5-1 and TRBJ2-1; 9 bases agree with TRBD2. There are 15 residues in the CDR3. Unmatched junction bases numbered 4, after V lost 3 bases and J lost 3 bases. The germline V gene encodes CDR1 SGHRS and CDR2 YFSETQ. This chain's CDR3 is CASSSLSGSYNEQFF. Here the CDR3 DNA reads TGCGCCAGCAGCTCACTTAGCGGGAGCTACAATGAGCAGTTCTTC.

This chain links TRBV28 with TRBJ1-2; 10 bases are a match to TRBD1. Trimming cost V 4 bases and J 1 base; bases outside gene matches: 3. The CDR3 sequence is 15 residues long. Germline V lookup: CDR1 MDHEN, CDR2 SYDVKM. The CDR3 is CASSSTGGGNYGYTF. For the CDR3, the DNA is TGTGCCAGCAGTTCGACAGGGGGCGGTAACTATGGCTACACCTTC.

The J gene is TRBJ1-3, the V gene TRBV27, with TRBD1 as a possible D gene (5 bases). The CDR3 runs 15 residues. Germline lookup yields CDR1 MNHEY and CDR2 SMNVEV (reference sequence). V was pared by 3 bases and J by 4 bases, with 13 bases between. The CDR3: CASSLKGFWGNTIYF. CDR3 DNA: TGTGCCAGCAGTTTGAAGGGGTTCTGGGGAAACACCATATATTTT.

The table lists this clone with a few counts. In nucleotides, the CDR3 is TGTGCCAGCAGCATACCGGGAATCAACACCGGGGAGCTGTTTTTT. Protein sequence: CASSIPGINTGELFF. The chain is built from TRBV11-3 and TRBJ2-2; TRBD2 might be the D (5 bases). CDR3 length: 15 amino acids. CDR1 SGHNT and CDR2 YENEEA come from the germline V gene. V gave up 5 bases and J gave up 2 bases, with 12 bases separating them.

The CDR3 spells CASSLYSSYNEQFF. The CDR3 DNA reads TGTGCCAGCAGCCTATATAGCTCCTACAATGAGCAGTTCTTC. This chain uses TRBV6-4 with TRBJ2-1; D gene unclear. V lost 6 bases to trimming and J lost 0 bases, with 9 bases between them. The germline gives CDR1 MRHNA, CDR2 SNTAGT. This CDR3 region has 14 residues.

The chain uses TRBV7-2 and TRBJ2-7, with D unclear. The CDR3 runs 14 residues. V was trimmed by 2 bases and J by 3 bases, leaving 11 bases between them. Germline CDR1 SGHTA, CDR2 FQGNSA. CDR3 sequence reads: CASSLLGNNYEQYF. CDR3 in DNA: TGTGCCAGCAGCTTACTGGGCAACAACTACGAGCAGTACTTC.

The chain joins TRBV19 to TRBJ1-5; 9 nucleotides match TRBD1. The CDR3 contains 13 residues. The trim removed 6 bases at V and 5 bases at J, leaving 2 bases unmatched. CDR1 is LNHDA, CDR2 SQIVND, per germline (reference sequence). The CDR3 loop is CASRRTGDQPQHF. CDR3 nucleotide sequence: TGTGCCAGTAGGAGGACAGGGGATCAGCCCCAGCATTTT.

V usage is TRBV5-1 and J usage is TRBJ1-2; a weak D match, TRBD1 (5 bases). V was pared by 4 bases and J by 4 bases, with 14 bases between. This CDR3 has 14 amino acids. Germline CDR1 reads SGHRS; CDR2 reads YFSETQ. The CDR3 spells CASSPGTGAYGYTF. CDR3 nucleotides: TGCGCCAGCAGCCCAGGGACGGGAGCCTATGGCTACACCTTC. The variable domain in full, completed from reference TRBV5-1 and TRBJ1-2, reads KAGVTQTPRYLIKTRGQQVTLSCSPISGHRSVSWYQQTPGQGLQFLFEYFSETQRNKGNFPGRFSGRQFSNSRSEMNVSTLELGDSALYLCASSPGTGAYGYTFGSGTRLTVV.

This chain connects TRBV5-1 to TRBJ2-1, with TRBD2 matching over 9 bases. Germline V gene sequence: CDR1 SGHRS, CDR2 YFSETQ. The CDR3 totals 14 residues. V shed 4 bases and J 4 bases; nucleotides not matched to a gene: 3. CDR3 DNA: TGCGCCAGCAGCCGCGGGGGGGTTTACAATGAGCAGTTCTTC. Translated: CASSRGGVYNEQFF.

This rearrangement joins TRBV9 to TRBJ1-3; D gene unclear. V was pared by 0 bases and J by 0 bases, with 10 bases between. The CDR3 is 16 residues long. From germline, CDR1 is SGDLS and CDR2 YYNGEE. In nucleotides, the CDR3 is TGTGCCAGCAGCGTAGGTGAAGCCGGCTCTGGAAACACCATATATTTT. It specifies CASSVGEAGSGNTIYF.

The V gene is TRBV5-1, the J gene TRBJ2-7; D possibly corresponds to TRBD2 (6 bases). This CDR3 region has 15 residues. Germline lookup yields CDR1 SGHRS and CDR2 YFSETQ. The V gene lost 0 bases and the J gene lost 3 bases, with 13 bases spanning the gap. This CDR3 reads CASSLGAGRLYEQYF. The DNA of the CDR3 is TGCGCCAGCAGCTTGGGGGCGGGAAGACTCTACGAGCAGTACTTC.